This T cell receptor (beta chain) was sequenced in a study of T-cell memory formation after mild COVID-19 (dated by TCRdb to about 2021). Some background on the complete study: Most TCR sequence clusters were specific to one of the two donors. T-cell clones expanding and contracting after mild COVID-19 in a couple of donors were tracked by longitudinal TCRalpha and TCRbeta repertoire sequencing. Two young, previously healthy adult volunteers, one female and one male, were included in the cohort. Broader findings and caveats from the paper: Only two mild cases were covered in the study, and larger cohorts including severe cases with pre-infection samples were considered necessary. From day 15 to 85, contracting clones showed balanced CD4/CD8 phenotypes, whereas a second wave of clones that expanded from day 15 to 37 leaned towards CD4+. SARS-CoV-2 specificity was not confirmed for the second-wave clones peaking on day 37. The detection of some responding clones in pre-infection memory suggests that pre-existing cross-reactive memory T cells joined the SARS-CoV-2 response. Contracting CD4+ clones were found mainly in CM and EM memory subsets, while CD8+ clones were enriched in EMRA.

Ficoll-Paque density gradient centrifugation was the method used to isolate PBMCs. The germline V gene encodes CDR1 SGHTA and CDR2 FQGNSA. The germline V end is reduced by 5 bases and the J end by 4 bases; junction bases left unmatched: 10. CDR3 length: 16 amino acids, cysteine to phenylalanine. Of the read, only the CDR3 DNA is kept; its 48 bases are in frame from base 1. The instrument given in TCRdb is Illumina NovaSeq 6000. TCRalpha and TCRbeta cDNA libraries were constructed by 5'RACE with constant-segment primers, with sample barcodes and unique molecular identifiers being introduced. RNA was extracted from every sample with Trizol reagent. Library amplification was performed in two PCR steps, and a second sample barcode and Illumina TruSeq adapters were introduced in the second step. Sequencing of the libraries was done on an Illumina NovaSeq, producing 2 x 150 bp paired-end reads. The authors' analysis ran thus. Demultiplexing of reads and collapsing into UMI-guided consensus sequences were performed with migec v1.2.7. Using mixcr v2.1.11, UMI consensuses were aligned to TRA and TRB V and J templates and then assembled into clonotypes. Clonotypes were classified as expanded or contracted when called significant by both edgeR and NoisET, with noise models trained on biological replicates. For edgeR calls, the thresholds were a false discovery rate-adjusted p below 0.01 and a log2 fold-change of 1. As an exploratory analysis of dynamics, max-normalized trajectories of the 1000 most abundant clonotypes were examined by PCA with hierarchical clustering. Separately sequenced CD4+ and CD8+ repertoires were used to assign the CD4 or CD8 phenotype of responding clones. TCRdb trimmed public reads at Q25 via fastp, called clones via MiXCR and kept in-frame beta chains. Every entry covers one CDR3 protein and lists the most common genes and DNA from its rows. These V and J calls are TCRdb output, not the study's own analysis. The sample includes some 210,000 distinct CDR3 sequences, with over 9.5% observed a single time. The top ten clones comprise around 3.3% of the sample.

This clonotype was recorded a few times. Its antigen specificity is not known. Per-base qualities were not stored, and no clone one base away is much larger. The rearranged segments are TRBV7-2 and TRBJ1-2; 10 central bases correspond to TRBD1. The sample was PBMCs or a T cell subset sorted from them (not recorded which). The receptor was isolated from a man between 18 and 29 years old who had mild COVID-19 (a few samples of this study predate the infection). The sample titles of this study are shuffled in the database, so cell type and time point are left out; the donor was told from shared clones. The CDR3 is CASSPRQGALAYGYTF. The DNA is as follows: TGTGCCAGCAGCCCCAGACAGGGGGCGCTGGCCTATGGCTACACCTTC.